Each of the 29 T cell receptor beta chains below was sequenced from the same sample in a study of PD-1 blockade in classical Hodgkin lymphoma. Only in-frame clones appear in the TCRdb table, and some are missing; sequencing was by immunoSEQ multiplex PCR. The repertoire holds 75,000 to 100,000 clones, roughly 91% seen once, with roughly 2% in the top ten. Time point given: cycle 4 day 1 (C4D1), after 5 to 7 weeks of nivolumab. All patients relapsed after autologous stem cell transplantation, and brentuximab vedotin exposure varied. Sequences were derived from peripheral blood mononuclear cells (PBMCs), sampled before the fourth cycle of nivolumab. These receptors originate from a human donor with classical Hodgkin lymphoma.

This sequence joins TRBV5-4 and TRBJ2-3; D unresolved. CDR3 length equals 15 residues. Trimming took off 2 bases at V and 2 bases at J, with 12 bases between the two ends. Per germline, CDR1 SGHNT and CDR2 YYREEE (reference sequence). CDR3: CASSLPSGLTDTQYF. The CDR3, as DNA: TGTGCCAGCAGCTTACCCTCGGGTCTCACAGATACGCAGTATTTT.

Of note for this clone: At one end, the junction sequence differs from germline, possibly due to a read error. V and J are TRBV5-1 and TRBJ1-1; D might be TRBD1 (5 bases). The CDR3 runs to 13 residues. Germline V gene sequence: CDR1 SGHRS, CDR2 YFSETQ. The CDR3 DNA is TGCGCCAGCAGCTTGGGGGGGAACGCTGAAGCTTTCTTT. This encodes CASSLGGNAEAFF. Drawing the rest from reference TRBV5-1 and TRBJ1-1, the complete variable domain is KAGVTQTPRYLIKTRGQQVTLSCSPISGHRSVSWYQQTPGQGLQFLFEYFSETQRNKGNFPGRFSGRQFSNSRSEMNVSTLELGDSALYLCASSLGGNAEAFFGQGTRLTVV.

V usage is TRBV27 and J usage is TRBJ2-7; 8 bases are shared with TRBD1. J lost 2 bases, V lost 7 bases, and 10 bases had no gene match. This CDR3 has 15 residues. The germline V gene has CDR1 MNHEY and CDR2 SMNVEV (reference sequence). The CDR3, as DNA: TGTGCCAGCAAGGGTCTAGAGACAGGGGCCTACGAGCAGTACTTC. Its translation: CASKGLETGAYEQYF.

The chain has TRBV7-9 and TRBJ2-7; 9 bases are shared with TRBD1. CDR3 size: 18 residues. CDR1 and CDR2 (germline): SEHNR, FQNEAQ (reference sequence). With V trimmed by 5 bases and J by 6 bases, 20 bases remained unmatched. The CDR3 coding sequence is TGTGCCAGCAGCCCTACAGCGGGGATCCGGGACAGGGTAAGCGAGCAGTACTTC. Translated, it gives CASSPTAGIRDRVSEQYF.

This chain links TRBV5-1 with TRBJ1-4, with a weak D call TRBD1 (6 bases). V was pared by 0 bases and J by 6 bases, with 18 bases between. Germline V gene lookup returns CDR1 SGHRS and CDR2 YFSETQ. This CDR3 region has 17 residues. For the CDR3, the DNA is TGCGCCAGCAGCTTGGCGGGGACACAACCCGGGGATGAAAAACTGTTTTTT. This encodes CASSLAGTQPGDEKLFF.

The chain carries TRBV18 and TRBJ1-2; D gene uncertain. The CDR3 has 13 amino acids. V was clipped by 4 bases and J by 3 bases, with 9 bases between them. Germline V gene data show CDR1 as KGHSH and CDR2 as LQKENI. CDR3 region: CASSLSEDYGYTF. DNA of the CDR3: TGTGCCAGCTCACTCAGCGAAGACTATGGCTACACCTTC.

The chain has TRBV29-1 and TRBJ1-1; D is unclear. The germline V and J ends were trimmed by 7 bases and 1 base, with 13 bases remaining between them. The CDR3 length is 13 residues. The germline V gene has CDR1 SQVTM and CDR2 ANQGSEA. The CDR3 nucleotides are TGCAGCGCCCCGCTGGCGGGGAACACTGAAGCTTTCTTT. Translating it yields CSAPLAGNTEAFF.

V and J are TRBV7-9 and TRBJ2-5, with D tentatively TRBD2 (5 bases). CDR1 and CDR2 (germline): SEHNR, FQNEAQ (reference sequence). V was pared by 0 bases and J by 2 bases, with 10 bases between. There are 15 residues in the CDR3. The CDR3 loop is CASSLAASRQETQYF. CDR3 in DNA: TGTGCCAGCAGCTTAGCGGCTAGCCGGCAAGAGACCCAGTACTTC.

The V gene is TRBV7-9, the J gene TRBJ2-3; D is undetermined. The CDR3 is 12 amino acids. V gave up 6 bases and J gave up 8 bases, with 12 bases separating them. Per germline, CDR1 SEHNR and CDR2 FQNEAQ (reference sequence). The CDR3 loop is CASSLSLVTQYF. The CDR3, as DNA: TGTGCCAGCAGTTTATCACTGGTTACGCAGTATTTT.

The J gene is TRBJ2-7, the V gene TRBV4-1; 9 bases match TRBD1. CDR1 is MGHRA and CDR2 is YSYEKL in the germline V gene. J lost 5 bases, V lost 4 bases, and 3 bases had no gene match. The CDR3 is 13 amino acids. The CDR3 is CASSPGQGNEQYF. The CDR3 coding sequence is TGCGCCAGCAGCCCGGGACAGGGAAACGAGCAGTACTTC.

The chain couples TRBV5-1 to TRBJ2-5; no clear D gene. Trimming stripped 1 base from V and 3 bases from J, with 13 bases between. Germline assignment: CDR1 SGHRS and CDR2 YFSETQ. This CDR3 is 15 amino acids long. The CDR3 bases are TGCGCCAGCAGCTTGTGGCAGAGTAATAAAGAGACCCAGTACTTC. Amino acid sequence: CASSLWQSNKETQYF.

This clone was detected once. The chain carries TRBV5-3 and TRBJ1-5, with 10 bases identical to TRBD1. TRBV5-3 is an open reading frame, and its role is uncertain. V shed 4 bases and J 3 bases; nucleotides not matched to a gene: 16. CDR3 size: 19 residues. CDR3 in amino acids: CARSPTSGTGAGDNQPQHF. The CDR3 DNA sequence: TGTGCCAGAAGCCCGACGTCGGGGACAGGGGCAGGGGACAATCAGCCCCAGCATTTT.

The V gene is TRBV19, the J gene TRBJ1-1; D ambiguous. Trimming removed 6 bases at V and 1 base at J, with 15 bases between. CDR3 size: 15 residues. The V gene's germline CDR1 is LNHDA and CDR2 SQIVND (reference sequence). CDR3 nucleotides: TGTGCCAGTAGGTTGGCAGGTTACGGGAACACTGAAGCTTTCTTT. This encodes CASRLAGYGNTEAFF.

The genes are TRBV28 and TRBJ2-7; TRBD2 matches 10 bases. This CDR3 region has 18 residues. Germline loops: CDR1 MDHEN, CDR2 SYDVKM. After removal of 5 bases from V and 2 bases from J, the junction contained 15 bases not matched to a gene. This chain's CDR3 is CASSLSLAGSWPAYEQYF. The DNA for the CDR3 is TGTGCCAGCAGTCTTTCACTAGCGGGATCTTGGCCGGCCTACGAGCAGTACTTC.

This clone was seen just once. DNA for the CDR3: TGTGCCAGCAGCTTGGGACTGGCTTATCAGCCCCAGCATTTT. Its protein product is CASSLGLAYQPQHF. This chain uses TRBV11-2 with TRBJ1-5, with a weak D call TRBD1 (5 bases). This CDR3 has 14 amino acids. CDR1 is SGHAT and CDR2 is FQNNGV in the germline V gene. V was shortened by 3 bases and J by 5 bases, with 11 bases between the two germline ends.

The rearrangement links TRBV15 to TRBJ2-7, with TRBD2 identical over 11 bases. V lost 5 bases and J lost 1; bases outside the gene matches: 4. CDR1 and CDR2 from the germline V gene are LNHNV and YYDKDF (reference sequence). This CDR3 has 15 residues. The CDR3 region is CATSPTSGISYEQYF. For the CDR3, the DNA is TGTGCCACCAGCCCGACTAGCGGGATTTCCTACGAGCAGTACTTC.

This chain links TRBV9 with TRBJ2-2; tentatively, D is TRBD1 (6 bases). Germline loops: CDR1 SGDLS, CDR2 YYNGEE. This CDR3 contains 18 residues. V lost 4 bases to trimming and J lost 1 base, with 20 bases between them. The CDR3 spells CASSQGLSGVGNTGELFF. CDR3 DNA: TGTGCCAGCAGCCAGGGGTTATCTGGGGTCGGGAACACCGGGGAGCTGTTTTTT.

This chain joins TRBV14 and TRBJ1-2; unclear D gene. CDR1 is SGHDN and CDR2 is FVKESK in the germline V gene. The length of the CDR3 is 13 residues. The V and J ends lost 3 bases and 9 bases respectively, with 14 bases between them. The CDR3 sequence is CASSQIKHGRYTF. The CDR3 DNA sequence: TGTGCCAGCAGCCAGATTAAACACGGACGCTACACCTTC.

V gene TRBV6-1 combines with J gene TRBJ2-7; 7 bases fit TRBD2. With 1 base clipped from V and 2 bases from J, the junction kept 5 bases outside the gene matches. This CDR3 has 15 amino acids. CDR1 is MNHNS and CDR2 is SASEGT in the germline V gene. The DNA for the CDR3 is TGTGCCAGCAGTGAAGTATCTGCGGGAGCCTACGAGCAGTACTTC. Amino acid sequence: CASSEVSAGAYEQYF.

This sequence joins TRBV9 and TRBJ1-2; the D gene is possibly TRBD1 (5 bases). Germline lookup yields CDR1 SGDLS and CDR2 YYNGEE. The CDR3 runs 14 residues. Trimming took off 0 bases at V and 3 bases at J, with 9 bases between the two ends. The CDR3 nucleotides read TGTGCCAGCAGCGTAGGGCAGGGAGACTATGGCTACACCTTC. Translation gives CASSVGQGDYGYTF.

The rearrangement joins TRBV5-1 to TRBJ1-5, with a weak D call TRBD1 (5 bases). Germline values: CDR1 SGHRS, CDR2 YFSETQ. The length of the CDR3 is 13 residues. Trimming took off 0 bases at V and 7 bases at J, with 8 bases between the two ends. The CDR3, as DNA: TGCGCCAGCAGCTTGGGGGGCGAACAGCCCCAGCATTTT. Translated, it gives CASSLGGEQPQHF.

The chain links TRBV10-1 to TRBJ2-1; possible D gene TRBD1, 5 bases. Germline V gene sequence: CDR1 WNHNN, CDR2 SYGVQD (reference sequence). Trimming removed 7 bases from V and 5 bases from J, with 18 bases in between. The CDR3 spans 15 residues. CDR3: CASTSRAGSHNEQFF. DNA for the CDR3: TGCGCCAGCACCTCTAGGGCAGGGTCTCACAATGAGCAGTTCTTC.

V gene TRBV28 combines with J gene TRBJ2-5, with D uncertain. This CDR3 contains 11 residues. Per germline, CDR1 MDHEN and CDR2 SYDVKM. Trimming left V 3 bases short and J 6 bases short, with 5 bases between. The CDR3, as DNA: TGTGCCAGCAGTTTCATACAGACCCAGTACTTC. Its protein is CASSFIQTQYF.

The J gene is TRBJ1-5, the V gene TRBV19; tentatively, D is TRBD1 (5 bases). The CDR3 is 17 residues long. The germline V gene encodes CDR1 LNHDA and CDR2 SQIVND (reference sequence). V was trimmed by 8 bases and J by 3 bases, leaving 23 bases between them. The CDR3 DNA sequence: TGTGCCAGTGGAAACCTCAGGGAGTCGGATTCCAATCAGCCCCAGCATTTT. Translating it yields CASGNLRESDSNQPQHF.

The chain couples TRBV30 to TRBJ1-1; D is possibly TRBD1 (6 bases). The germline CDR1 and CDR2 sequences are GTSNPN and SVGIG (reference sequence). CDR3 length: 15 residues. Trimming pared 0 bases from V and 2 bases from J, leaving 13 bases between. The CDR3 coding sequence is TGTGCCTGGAGTGTAAAGCGGACAGCAAACACTGAAGCTTTCTTT. It specifies CAWSVKRTANTEAFF.

The chain couples TRBV7-9 to TRBJ2-7, with D perhaps matching TRBD1 (6 bases). This CDR3 region has 16 residues. The V gene lost 3 bases and the J gene lost 4 bases, with 19 bases spanning the gap. Germline-derived CDR1 and CDR2 are SEHNR and FQNEAQ (reference sequence). The CDR3 nucleotides are TGTGCCAGCAGCTTCACGAGTCGGACAGATTCGTACGAGCAGTACTTC. Translation: CASSFTSRTDSYEQYF.

The V call is TRBV7-3, the J call TRBJ2-5; a weak D match, TRBD2 (6 bases). CDR3 length: 12 amino acids. V was shortened by 5 bases and J by 5 bases, with 9 bases between the two germline ends. Germline V CDR1 and CDR2: SGHTA, FQGTGA. CDR3 in amino acids: CASSGGGETQYF. CDR3 nucleotides: TGTGCCAGCAGCGGAGGAGGGGAGACCCAGTACTTC. The full variable domain, in which reference TRBV7-3 and TRBJ2-5 provide the parts outside the CDR3, is GAGVSQTPSNKVTEKGKYVELRCDPISGHTALYWYRQSLGQGPEFLIYFQGTGAADDSGLPNDRFFAVRPEGSVSTLKIQRTERGDSAVYLCASSGGGETQYFGPGTRLLVL.

This chain uses TRBV6-5 with TRBJ1-2, with D maybe TRBD1 (5 bases). CDR1 and CDR2 (germline): MNHEY, SVGAGI. V lost 0 bases to trimming and J lost 4 bases, with 15 bases between them. This CDR3 comprises 16 residues. This CDR3 is CASSYSMQGGVYGYTF. DNA for the CDR3: TGTGCCAGCAGTTACTCGATGCAGGGCGGGGTCTATGGCTACACCTTC.

The chain recombines TRBV6-1 with TRBJ2-3; 13 bases map to TRBD2. CDR1 is MNHNS and CDR2 is SASEGT in the germline V gene. With 2 bases clipped from V and 5 bases from J, the junction kept 4 bases outside the gene matches. CDR3 length: 16 amino acids. CDR3 sequence (DNA): TGTGCCAGCAGTGAACTGGGACTAGCGGGAAGAGATACGCAGTATTTT. This gives the protein CASSELGLAGRDTQYF.